The clone carrying this TCR beta chain was recorded a few times. Its antigen is currently unknown. This specimen belongs to a study of response to subunit inactivated influenza vaccine. Per germline, CDR1 SGHRS and CDR2 YFSETQ. CDR3 length: 15 residues. V lost 0 bases to trimming and J lost 6 bases, with 13 bases between them. TCRdb itself ran the RT-PCR reads through MiXCR, one entry per CDR3 protein. Found here are over 150,000 distinct CDR3 sequences, 13% to 15% of them singletons; the top ten hold roughly 24%. Whole-study results and caveats: Authors suggested each seasonal flu vaccination may recruit only limited numbers of new T cells.

The TCR comes from a man in his fifties who received an inactivated influenza vaccine. This sequence joins TRBV5-1 and TRBJ2-1, with D hard to call. Specimen: CD8+ T cells sorted from PBMCs, collected more than 4 days after vaccination. The CDR3: CASSLDNPKINEQFF. CDR3 DNA: TGCGCCAGCAGCTTGGACAATCCTAAAATCAATGAGCAGTTCTTC.